Described below is a single T cell receptor (beta chain) sequence and its context. TCR beta CDR3 region amplification was performed from RNA transcripts. When the TCR CDR3 underwent first-round RT-PCR, the HTBI primer set was used. MiXCR, run by TCRdb on the multiplex PCR reads, gives a single entry per CDR3 protein. The sample has hundreds of thousands of distinct CDR3 sequences, 35% to 45% seen once. The entry originates in a study of T cells in Graves' hyperthyroidism and ophthalmopathy. About the research overall: Sampling of peripheral blood happened at initial diagnosis, prior to any treatment.

The germline gives CDR1 SEHNR, CDR2 FQNEAQ (reference sequence). The V and J ends lost 5 bases and 6 bases respectively, with 13 bases between them. The CDR3 has 13 residues. Graves' hyperthyroidism without ophthalmopathy progression within 18 months was termed stable. Hyperthyroidism, newly diagnosed and lasting under 2 months, affected patients aged 18 to 65. This TCR was recovered from a man in his late teens or twenties with Graves' hyperthyroidism. The chain uses TRBV7-9 and TRBJ1-2, with D perhaps TRBD1 (5 bases). Input material: blood. CDR3 in DNA: TGTGCCAGCAGCCGACAAGTGGGGGATGGCTACACCTTC. The encoded protein is CASSRQVGDGYTF.